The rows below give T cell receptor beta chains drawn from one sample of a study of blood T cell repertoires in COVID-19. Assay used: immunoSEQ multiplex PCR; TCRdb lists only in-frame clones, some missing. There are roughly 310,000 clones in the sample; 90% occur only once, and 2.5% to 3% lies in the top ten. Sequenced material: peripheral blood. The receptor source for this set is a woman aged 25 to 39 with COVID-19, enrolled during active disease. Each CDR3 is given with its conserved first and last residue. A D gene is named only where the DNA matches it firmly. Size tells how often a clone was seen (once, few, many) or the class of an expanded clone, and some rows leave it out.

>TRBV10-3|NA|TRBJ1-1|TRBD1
TGTGCCCTCTCCCCGACAGGGGTCACGAACACTGAAGCTTTCTTT
CALSPTGVTNTEAFF
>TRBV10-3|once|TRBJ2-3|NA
TGTGCCATCAGTGGGGCGGGAACAGATACGCAGTATTTT
CAISGAGTDTQYF
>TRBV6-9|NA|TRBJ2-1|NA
TGTGCCAGCAGTTATAACAGCCTTAGCTCCTACAATGAGCAGTTCTTC
CASSYNSLSSYNEQFF
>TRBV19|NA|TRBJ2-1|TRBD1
TGTGCCAGTAGTTATACCGGACAGGGATACTCCAATGAGCAGTTCTTC
CASSYTGQGYSNEQFF
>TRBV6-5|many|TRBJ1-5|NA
TGTGCCAGCGGAGTGGGCAGGGTGGTTCAGCCCCAGCATTTT
CASGVGRVVQPQHF
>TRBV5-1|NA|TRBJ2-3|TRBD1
TGCGCCAGCACCCGACAGGGGGCGCAGCCAGATACGCAGTATTTT
CASTRQGAQPDTQYF
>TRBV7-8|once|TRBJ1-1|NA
TGTGCCAGCAGCTTAATTGGGGGCACAACTCCGATTACTGAAGCTTTCTTT
CASSLIGGTTPITEAFF
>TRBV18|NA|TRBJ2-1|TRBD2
TGTGCCAGCTCACCTGGGGCGGGAGTGAATGAGCAGTTCTTC
CASSPGAGVNEQFF
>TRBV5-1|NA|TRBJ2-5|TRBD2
TGCGCCAGCAGCTCGACTAGCGGGAACGAAGAGACCCAGTACTTC
CASSSTSGNEETQYF
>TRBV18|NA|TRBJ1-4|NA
TGTGCCAGCTCACCACCCAGCGGGGTTTCAGAAAAACTGTTTTTT
CASSPPSGVSEKLFF
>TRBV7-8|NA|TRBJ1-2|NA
TGTGCCAGCAGCCCACTAATTAACAGAGGGTCCTATGGCTACACCTTC
CASSPLINRGSYGYTF
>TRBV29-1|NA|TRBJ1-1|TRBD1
TGCAGCGTTGATGGGACAGGGAAAATAGGTGAAGCTTTCTTT
CSVDGTGKIGEAFF
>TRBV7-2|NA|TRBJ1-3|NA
TGTGCCAGCAGCTTAGGTCTAAACTCTGGAAACACCATATATTTT
CASSLGLNSGNTIYF
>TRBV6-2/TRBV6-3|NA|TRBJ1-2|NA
TGTGCCAGCAGTTACTCTCGCCGGGAGGGCTATGGCTACACCTTC
CASSYSRREGYGYTF
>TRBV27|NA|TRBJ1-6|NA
TGTGCCAGCAGTCCCGGGGTTGATAATTCACCCCTCCACTTT
CASSPGVDNSPLHF
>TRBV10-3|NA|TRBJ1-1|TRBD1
TGTGCCATCAGTGCGGGACAGGGGAACACTGAAGCTTTCTTT
CAISAGQGNTEAFF
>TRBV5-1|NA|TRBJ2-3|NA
TGCGCCAGCAGCTTGGTGGCTAGCACAGATACGCAGTATTTT
CASSLVASTDTQYF
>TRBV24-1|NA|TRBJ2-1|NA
TGTGCCACCAGTCCTCAGGGGTACAATGAGCAGTTCTTC
CATSPQGYNEQFF
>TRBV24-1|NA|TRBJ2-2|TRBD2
TGTGCCACCAGTGATTTCTCGACTAGCATCACCGGGGAGCTGTTTTTT
CATSDFSTSITGELFF
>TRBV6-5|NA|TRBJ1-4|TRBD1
TGTGCCAGCAGTTACTCGGGGACAGCCCAAGGGGAAAAACTGTTTTTT
CASSYSGTAQGEKLFF
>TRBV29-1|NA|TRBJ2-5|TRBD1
TGCAGCGTTGAAGACCTCGACAGGGTGAATGACTTC
CSVEDLDRVNDF
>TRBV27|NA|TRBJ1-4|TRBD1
TGTGCCAGCAGACTCAGGGGGCGCAGAGAAAAACTGTTTTTT
CASRLRGRREKLFF